The next 14 T cell receptor beta chains were all read from a single sample in a study of T cell repertoires in cytomegalovirus infection. No antigen is known for these receptors. TCRdb itself ran the reads through MiXCR, one entry per CDR3 protein. The table has some 920,000 distinct CDR3 sequences, under 40% seen once. Sequenced material: cultured CD8+ T cells from PBMCs, taken from culture after CMV antigen stimulation. The receptors come from a human donor in good health (CMV status not recorded). Some clones in this sample may be carry-over from other donors' samples.

Ten or more counts support this clonotype. The chain joins TRBV28 to TRBJ2-2; D is possibly TRBD1 or TRBD2 (6 bases each). Germline values: CDR1 MDHEN, CDR2 SYDVKM. The CDR3 contains 16 residues. Trimming cost V 6 bases and J 2 bases, with 16 bases left between them. The DNA of the CDR3 is TGTGCCAGCAGCCCGGCGGGGACAAGCAACACCGGGGAGCTGTTTTTT. Its protein product is CASSPAGTSNTGELFF.

This chain links TRBV6-1 with TRBJ1-2; tentatively, D is TRBD1 (5 bases). The length of the CDR3 is 15 residues. Trimming cost V 7 bases and J 4 bases, with 19 bases left between them. Germline CDR1 is MNHNS and CDR2 is SASEGT. The CDR3 nucleotides are TGTGCCAGCACCTTACAAACAGGCATGGCCTATGGCTACACCTTC. Its protein product is CASTLQTGMAYGYTF.

This clonotype has more than one count but fewer than ten. The chain employs TRBV19 and TRBJ1-1; D remains unclear. CDR3 size: 13 residues. The V gene lost 3 bases and the J gene lost 0 bases, with 5 bases spanning the gap. Germline V gene lookup returns CDR1 LNHDA and CDR2 SQIVND (reference sequence). CDR3 protein: CASSMHMNTEAFF. The CDR3 region has the DNA TGTGCCAGTAGTATGCATATGAACACTGAAGCTTTCTTT.

In its sample, this clonotype was seen a few times. J is TRBJ2-5 and V is TRBV7-6; D gene unclear. Germline CDR1 reads SGHVS; CDR2 reads FNYEAQ. This CDR3 is 11 amino acids long. The germline V and J ends were trimmed by 7 bases and 2 bases, with 5 bases remaining between them. The CDR3 reads CASTQQETQYF. The CDR3 coding sequence is TGTGCCAGCACTCAACAAGAGACCCAGTACTTC. Full variable domain (remainder filled in from reference TRBV7-6 and TRBJ2-5): GAGVSQSPRYKVTKRGQDVALRCDPISGHVSLYWYRQALGQGPEFLTYFNYEAQQDKSGLPNDRFSAERPEGSISTLTIQRTEQRDSAMYRCASTQQETQYFGPGTRLLVL.

This clonotype turned up a few times. The chain couples TRBV6-5 to TRBJ2-1, with D perhaps given as TRBD1 or TRBD2 (5 bases each). The germline gives CDR1 MNHEY, CDR2 SVGAGI. V lost 7 bases to trimming and J lost 8 bases, with 12 bases between them. CDR3 length: 12 amino acids. This CDR3 reads CASTGPRDEQFF. The DNA for the CDR3 is TGTGCCAGCACGGGACCACGGGATGAGCAGTTCTTC.

This clonotype was seen more than once but under ten times. The chain recombines TRBV10-3 with TRBJ2-7; possibly TRBD1 or TRBD2 for D (7 bases each). CDR1 ENHRY and CDR2 SYGVKD come from the germline V gene. This CDR3 comprises 17 residues. V was clipped by 6 bases and J by 9 bases, with 30 bases between them. DNA for the CDR3: TGTGCCATCAGCACAGGGGAGGGGGCCTCTCAGGTAATGGGGCAGTACTTC. Translating it yields CAISTGEGASQVMGQYF.

The genes are TRBV5-4 and TRBJ1-1; D gene unclear. Germline lookup yields CDR1 SGHNT and CDR2 YYREEE (reference sequence). Trimming took 5 bases from V and 1 from J, leaving 9 bases between them. The CDR3 loop spans 13 amino acids. The CDR3 nucleotides read TGTGCCAGCAGATACAGCGAGAACACTGAAGCTTTCTTT. This encodes CASRYSENTEAFF.

In this sample, this clonotype turned up a few times. This chain links TRBV3-1 with TRBJ2-7, with 13 bases aligning to TRBD2. The CDR3 sequence is 17 residues long. Germline lookup yields CDR1 LGHDT and CDR2 YNNKEL (reference sequence). V lost 1 base, J lost 4 bases, and 7 bases stayed unmatched. Written as DNA, the CDR3 is TGTGCCAGCAGCCAAGTACCGGGACTAGCGGGACAATACGAGCAGTACGTC. This translates into CASSQVPGLAGQYEQYV.

On this clonotype itself: A junction boundary mismatches the germline segment, possibly from a read error. V gene TRBV29-1 combines with J gene TRBJ1-2, with D perhaps matching TRBD1 (6 bases). Germline CDR1 is SQVTM and CDR2 is ANQGSEA. This CDR3 has 12 amino acids. The CDR3 DNA is TGCAGCGCTGAACAGGGAGCCTATGGCTACACCTTC. Amino acid sequence: CSAEQGAYGYTF.

V is TRBV11-3 and J is TRBJ2-3, with TRBD2 identical over 9 bases. This CDR3 is built from 17 residues. The V and J ends lost 4 bases and 4 bases, in that order; junction bases with no gene match: 12. Germline loops: CDR1 SGHNT, CDR2 YENEEA. For the CDR3, the DNA is TGTGCCAGCAGCTCTTTTACCGAGACTAGCGGACCAGATACGCAGTATTTT. As protein: CASSSFTETSGPDTQYF.

The gene calls are TRBV4-3 and TRBJ1-5; D gene unclear. The CDR3 consists of 15 residues. The germline gives CDR1 LGHNA, CDR2 YSLEER. Trimming removed 4 bases at V and 5 bases at J, with 15 bases between. CDR3 bases: TGCGCCAGCAGCCCCGGGTCAGAAAGTCATCAGCCCCAGCATTTT. The encoded protein is CASSPGSESHQPQHF.

J is TRBJ2-1 and V is TRBV28; TRBD2 is a possible D gene (5 bases). The CDR3 runs 17 residues. The germline V gene has CDR1 MDHEN and CDR2 SYDVKM. Trimming stripped 3 bases from V and 6 bases from J, with 21 bases between. CDR3 protein: CASSFLMTASLINEQFF. The CDR3 nucleotides read TGTGCCAGCAGTTTTCTAATGACGGCTAGCCTCATCAATGAGCAGTTCTTC.

This clonotype was counted many times. The chain is built from TRBV7-8 and TRBJ2-3, with 10 bases fitting TRBD2. Germline values: CDR1 SGHVS, CDR2 FQNEAQ. CDR3 size: 17 residues. V shed 1 base and J 4 bases; nucleotides not matched to a gene: 8. The CDR3 is CASSLETSGLGADTQYF. DNA for the CDR3: TGTGCCAGCAGCTTAGAGACTAGCGGGCTTGGAGCAGATACGCAGTATTTT.

The chain is built from TRBV7-9 and TRBJ2-3; D remains ambiguous. In germline, CDR1 is SEHNR, CDR2 FQNEAQ (reference sequence). Trimming left V 1 base short and J 6 bases short, with 11 bases between. CDR3 length: 14 residues. CDR3 loop: CASSLEIGEDTQYF. For the CDR3, the DNA is TGTGCCAGCAGCTTAGAAATAGGAGAGGATACGCAGTATTTT.